This TCR beta chain is drawn from a study of long-term antiretroviral therapy in people with HIV. Study summary: The oldest samples precede the 2015 immediate-ART recommendation by about a decade.

Running of the v3.0 immunoSEQ assay took place at survey level. The repertoire was sequenced with immunoSEQ multiplex PCR; TCRdb's copy has only in-frame clones and lacks some. The repertoire holds about 43,000 clones, approximately 94% seen once, with roughly 2.2% in the top ten. From germline, CDR1 is SNHLY and CDR2 FYNNEI. Trimming took 9 bases from V and 5 from J; bases not matched to a gene: 10. The CDR3 has 14 amino acids. The source was unsorted PBMCs, collected 9 to 9.5 years after starting antiretroviral therapy. The source is a young man with HIV. J is TRBJ2-3 and V is TRBV2, with 8 nucleotides matching TRBD2. CDR3 sequence reads: CARSNERGLDTQYF. DNA for the CDR3: TGTGCCAGATCTAACGAGCGGGGGCTAGATACGCAGTATTTT.